Detailed here is one T cell receptor beta chain. Antigen: not known. The protocol was immunoSEQ multiplex PCR, while the TCRdb copy is restricted to in-frame clones and leaves out a portion. The table records about 86,000 clones, 85% of them present only once. This sample is drawn from a study of identifying expanded T cells in peripheral blood. Collection occurred without any documented infections or immune events in donors. V shed 0 bases and J shed 9 bases, with 9 bases lying between them. Germline CDR1 is SGHAT and CDR2 is FQNNGV. The CDR3 runs 14 residues. General observations from the study: Over approximately two and four weeks, about 17 and 20 clones changed, versus more than 1 between replicates.

Sequencing was carried out using blood. The receptor's source is a person between 18 and 70 years old in good health. The rearrangement joins TRBV11-2 to TRBJ1-6, with D perhaps TRBD1 (5 bases). The DNA for the CDR3 is TGTGCCAGCAGCTTAGAAGGGACGCGTTCACCCCTCCACTTT. It codes for CASSLEGTRSPLHF.